These T cell receptor beta chains were read from a single sample in a study of T-cell reconstitution after alpha-beta-depleted transplantation in children. TCRdb recomputed calls from the PCR reads with MiXCR, one row per CDR3 protein. The table has around 300,000 distinct CDR3 sequences, nearly 8% seen once; the top ten hold approximately 9.1%. The sample was peripheral blood, taken 360 days after TCRalphabeta/CD19-depleted stem cell transplant. The receptors were sampled from a female patient between 2 and 15 years old who had a stem cell transplant for Fanconi anemia, so the T cells may come from the graft donor. CDR3s include the opening cysteine and the closing phenylalanine or tryptophan. D genes are given only for firm matches. The listing skips clone size in some rows; elsewhere it reads once, few, many or a size class.

clone_size,v_call,j_call,d_call,cdr3_aa,cdr3_nt
many,TRBV7-2,TRBJ2-2,TRBD1,CASSLTGGNTGELFF,TGTGCCAGCAGCTTGACAGGGGGTAACACCGGGGAGCTGTTTTTT
many,TRBV7-2,TRBJ2-5,NA,CASSLESGTLKETQYF,TGTGCCAGCAGCTTAGAGTCAGGGACTTTAAAAGAGACCCAGTACTTC
many,TRBV4-1,TRBJ2-7,NA,CASSQDLADEQYF,TGCGCCAGCAGCCAAGATCTGGCAGACGAGCAGTACTTC
many,TRBV9,TRBJ2-1,NA,CASSVAPNEQFF,TGTGCCAGCAGCGTAGCCCCCAATGAGCAGTTCTTC
few,TRBV7-2,TRBJ1-3,NA,CASTLFLGNTIYF,TGTGCCAGCACCCTATTCCTAGGAAACACCATATATTTT
few,TRBV28,TRBJ2-1,TRBD2,CASSRPPGTSGGYNEQFF,TGTGCCAGCAGTCGACCCCCCGGCACTAGCGGGGGCTACAATGAGCAGTTCTTC
NA,TRBV3-1,TRBJ2-5,TRBD2,CASSQLGTRGTQYF,TGTGCCAGCAGCCAATTAGGGACTAGGGGGACCCAGTACTTC
many,TRBV2,TRBJ2-5,NA,CASASRGLGKTQYF,TGTGCCAGCGCATCACGCGGCCTGGGTAAGACCCAGTACTTC
many,TRBV6-1,TRBJ2-3,TRBD2,CASNGLAGTDTQYF,TGTGCCAGCAACGGACTAGCGGGTACAGATACGCAGTATTTT
many,TRBV20-1,TRBJ2-7,NA,CSASGGHPLAYEQYF,TGCAGTGCTAGTGGGGGACACCCCCTAGCCTACGAGCAGTACTTC
NA,TRBV20-1,TRBJ2-7,TRBD2,CSAGLASYEQYF,TGCAGTGCCGGACTAGCCTCCTACGAGCAGTACTTC
NA,TRBV7-3,TRBJ2-5,NA,CASSLSPLRTQYF,TGTGCCAGCAGCTTAAGCCCCCTTCGGACCCAGTACTTC
NA,TRBV20-1,TRBJ2-2,TRBD2,CSARGRLAGVNTGELFF,TGCAGTGCTAGAGGGCGACTAGCGGGAGTGAACACCGGGGAGCTGTTTTTT
many,TRBV7-2,TRBJ2-1,TRBD1,CASSARQGSYNEQFF,TGTGCCAGCAGCGCCCGACAGGGCTCCTACAATGAGCAGTTCTTC
many,TRBV12-3/TRBV12-4,TRBJ2-1,TRBD2,CASSSAGTSSYNEQFF,TGTGCCAGCAGTTCGGCCGGGACTAGCTCCTACAATGAGCAGTTCTTC
few,TRBV2,TRBJ2-3,NA,CATQYYRTDTQYF,TGTGCCACCCAATACTATCGCACAGATACGCAGTATTTT
NA,TRBV12-3/TRBV12-4,TRBJ2-3,NA,CASSPTAGTSDTQYF,TGTGCCAGCAGCCCGACTGCCGGGACTTCGGATACGCAGTATTTT
many,TRBV4-2,TRBJ2-3,NA,CASSRGLVTDTQYF,TGTGCCAGCAGCCGAGGGCTGGTCACAGATACGCAGTATTTT
many,TRBV29-1,TRBJ1-5,NA,CSVAQGNQPQHF,TGCAGCGTTGCCCAGGGGAATCAGCCCCAGCATTTT
many,TRBV6-1,TRBJ1-6,NA,CASRRNSNSPLHF,TGTGCCAGCAGGCGAAATTCAAATTCACCCCTCCACTTT
many,TRBV19,TRBJ1-5,NA,CASSIRRPGDQPQHF,TGTGCCAGTAGTATCCGCAGGCCAGGGGATCAGCCCCAGCATTTT
many,TRBV6-1,TRBJ2-6,NA,CASSLLNGANVLTF,TGTGCCAGCAGCCTGCTGAACGGGGCCAACGTCCTGACTTTC
many,TRBV11-2,TRBJ2-4,NA,CASSPSGTSAKNIQYF,TGTGCCAGCAGTCCTTCCGGGACATCGGCCAAAAACATTCAGTACTTC
NA,TRBV7-2,TRBJ1-1,NA,CASSLMAMNTEAFF,TGTGCCAGCAGCTTAATGGCGATGAACACTGAAGCTTTCTTT
many,TRBV29-1,TRBJ2-2,TRBD1,CSVSGTGGYTGELFF,TGCAGCGTGTCCGGGACAGGGGGCTACACCGGGGAGCTGTTTTTT
many,TRBV5-6,TRBJ2-5,TRBD1,CASSTGQKGVTQYF,TGTGCCAGCAGCACGGGACAGAAGGGGGTGACCCAGTACTTC
few,TRBV6-2/TRBV6-3,TRBJ1-2,NA,CASSYPLRTLNYGYTF,TGTGCCAGCAGTTACCCTCTCCGGACCCTCAACTATGGCTACACCTTC
NA,TRBV7-6,TRBJ1-1,TRBD1,CASSLEAIRGSEAFF,TGTGCCAGCAGCTTAGAAGCCATCAGGGGGTCTGAAGCTTTCTTT
few,TRBV6-1,TRBJ1-5,NA,CASSEVISTYSNQPQHF,TGTGCCAGCAGTGAAGTGATTAGCACTTATAGCAATCAGCCCCAGCATTTT
few,TRBV20-1,TRBJ2-7,NA,CSARAWEQYF,TGCAGTGCTAGGGCCTGGGAGCAGTACTTC
many,TRBV25-1,TRBJ2-1,NA,CASSEGWREQFF,TGTGCCAGCAGTGAGGGGTGGAGAGAGCAGTTCTTC
few,TRBV19,TRBJ1-5,NA,CASTDSGGTFNQPQHF,TGTGCCAGTACCGATTCTGGGGGCACCTTCAATCAGCCCCAGCATTTT
many,TRBV28,TRBJ1-3,TRBD1,CASRPGTETGNTIYF,TGTGCCAGCAGGCCAGGGACAGAGACTGGAAACACCATATATTTT
NA,TRBV28,TRBJ1-1,NA,CASRAGGAMNTEAFF,TGTGCCAGCAGGGCGGGGGGAGCCATGAACACTGAAGCTTTCTTT
NA,TRBV11-2,TRBJ1-1,NA,CASSLMSKEQTEAFF,TGTGCCAGCAGCTTAATGTCGAAGGAGCAAACTGAAGCTTTCTTT
many,TRBV28,TRBJ1-2,NA,CASSLWTTERVNGYTF,TGTGCCAGCAGTTTATGGACGACAGAGCGGGTTAATGGCTACACCTTC
NA,TRBV30,TRBJ1-1,NA,CAWSFLTEVPFF,TGTGCCTGGAGTTTCCTCACCGAGGTGCCTTTCTTT
many,TRBV15,TRBJ2-2,NA,CATSREVTVTGELFF,TGTGCCACCAGCAGAGAGGTGACGGTGACCGGGGAGCTGTTTTTT
many,TRBV7-9,TRBJ1-2,NA,CASSLVRGGYTF,TGTGCCAGCAGCTTAGTTCGAGGTGGCTACACCTTC
many,TRBV5-1,TRBJ1-1,NA,CASSLYRGRTEAFF,TGCGCCAGCAGCTTGTACCGGGGGCGGACTGAAGCTTTCTTT
few,TRBV7-8,TRBJ1-5,NA,CASSWDGVNSGQPQHF,TGTGCCAGCAGCTGGGACGGAGTGAATTCCGGTCAGCCCCAGCATTTT
many,TRBV20-1,TRBJ1-2,TRBD1,CSAHQGEYGYTF,TGCAGTGCTCACCAGGGGGAGTATGGCTACACCTTC